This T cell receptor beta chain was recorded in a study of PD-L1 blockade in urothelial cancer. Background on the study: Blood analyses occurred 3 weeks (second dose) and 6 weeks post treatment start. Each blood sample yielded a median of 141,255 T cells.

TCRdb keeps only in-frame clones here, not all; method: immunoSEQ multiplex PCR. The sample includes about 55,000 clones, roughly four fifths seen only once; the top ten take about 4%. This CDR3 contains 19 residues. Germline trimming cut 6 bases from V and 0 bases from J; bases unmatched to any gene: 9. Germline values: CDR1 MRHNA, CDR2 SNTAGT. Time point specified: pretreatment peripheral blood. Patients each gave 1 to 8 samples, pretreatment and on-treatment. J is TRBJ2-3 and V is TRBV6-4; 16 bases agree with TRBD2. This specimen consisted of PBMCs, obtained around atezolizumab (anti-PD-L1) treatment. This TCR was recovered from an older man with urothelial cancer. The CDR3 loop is CASRPPGLAGGTSTDTQYF. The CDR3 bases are TGTGCCAGCAGACCTCCGGGACTAGCGGGAGGGACTAGCACAGATACGCAGTATTTT.